The 7 T cell receptor beta chains reported below all come from one sample, sequenced in a study of blood T cell repertoires in COVID-19. TCRdb's copy holds only in-frame clones and misses some; the assay was immunoSEQ multiplex PCR. The data hold 95,000 to 150,000 clones, with about 85% observed a single time. Material for sequencing was peripheral blood. The receptors here all came from a man in his sixties with acute or convalescent COVID-19.

The V gene is TRBV29-1, the J gene TRBJ2-1; D may be TRBD1 (5 bases). CDR1 SQVTM and CDR2 ANQGSEA come from the germline V gene. The CDR3 sequence is 12 residues long. V lost 2 bases and J 7 bases, leaving 9 bases between the germline ends. CDR3 nucleotide sequence: TGCAGCGTTGAACAGGGTAGGAATGAGCAGTTCTTC. Its translation: CSVEQGRNEQFF.

The rearrangement uses TRBV10-3 and TRBJ1-1, with D hard to call. Germline V gives CDR1 ENHRY, CDR2 SYGVKD. CDR3 length equals 12 residues. V was clipped by 6 bases and J by 4 bases, with 9 bases between them. The CDR3 region is CAIRNVATEAFF. The CDR3 DNA is TGTGCCATCAGGAATGTGGCCACTGAAGCTTTCTTT.

The chain joins TRBV20-1 to TRBJ2-3, with D hard to call. Trimming took off 5 bases at V and 5 bases at J, with 5 bases between the two ends. Per germline, CDR1 DFQATT and CDR2 SNEGSKA (reference sequence). CDR3 length equals 10 residues. CDR3 nucleotide sequence: TGCAGTGCTCAGATAGATACGCAGTATTTT. Protein product: CSAQIDTQYF.

V and J are TRBV28 and TRBJ1-1; TRBD1 matches 7 bases. CDR1 and CDR2 (germline): MDHEN, SYDVKM. This CDR3 region has 13 residues. With V trimmed by 2 bases and J by 4 bases, 1 base remained unmatched. The CDR3 coding sequence is TGTGCCAGCAGTTTACAGGGGGGCACTGAAGCTTTCTTT. Translating gives CASSLQGGTEAFF.

V and J are TRBV5-4 and TRBJ2-1, with D possibly TRBD2 on 5 matching bases. Deletions cut 5 bases from V and 6 bases from J, with 24 bases between. Germline CDR1 is SGHNT and CDR2 is YYREEE (reference sequence). The CDR3 is made up of 17 amino acids. CDR3 amino acids: CASSLGQSGVSSNEQFF. CDR3 nucleotides: TGTGCCAGCAGTTTAGGCCAAAGCGGCGTATCTTCCAATGAGCAGTTCTTC.

This chain joins TRBV5-1 and TRBJ1-6; tentative D call: TRBD1 (5 bases). The CDR3 consists of 13 residues. The V gene's germline CDR1 is SGHRS and CDR2 YFSETQ. Trimming took 7 bases from V and 5 from J, leaving 10 bases between them. In DNA, the CDR3 is TGCGCCAGCGGACGGGGGAATAATTCACCCCTCCACTTT. It is translated as CASGRGNNSPLHF.

This clone was counted a single time. V gene TRBV7-2 combines with J gene TRBJ2-7; possible D gene TRBD2, 6 bases. V lost 5 bases, J lost 0 bases, and 8 bases lay in between. This CDR3 comprises 13 residues. Germline CDR1 and CDR2: SGHTA and FQGNSA. This CDR3 reads CASSRDFSYEQYF. The CDR3 region has the DNA TGTGCCAGCAGCAGGGACTTCTCCTACGAGCAGTACTTC.